This T cell receptor (beta chain) was sequenced during a study of T cell responses to AZD1222 COVID-19 vaccine. Method: immunoSEQ multiplex PCR; TCRdb's copy keeps in-frame clones and lacks some. Here the sample spans 180,000 or so clones, roughly nine tenths being singletons. The CDR3 length is 15 residues. Trimming took 1 base from V and 4 from J, leaving 13 bases between them. CDR1 and CDR2 from the germline V gene are SGHAT and FQNNGV. The rearrangement links TRBV11-2 to TRBJ1-2, with a possible D match to TRBD1 (6 bases). The clonotype originates from an adult in good health. The material sequenced was peripheral blood, taken on day 0 of AZD1222 vaccination. CDR3 loop: CASSLVEGVVYGYTF. Here the CDR3 DNA reads TGTGCCAGCAGCTTAGTGGAGGGGGTTGTCTATGGCTACACCTTC.